A single sample gave rise to the 20 T cell receptor beta chains below, sequenced in a study of shared clonotypes between healthy human individuals. Clones were read by immunoSEQ multiplex PCR, and TCRdb kept only the in-frame ones, dropping some. Altogether about 110,000 clones are present, 55% to 70% being singletons, with the ten largest covering 24%. Sequenced input: memory CD8+ T cells sorted from blood. Indicated subset: CD45RO+ cells pooled with CCR7-negative TemRA cells. The source is a woman aged 25 to 45 in good health.

The chain is built from TRBV28 and TRBJ1-4, with 7 bases identical to TRBD1. The V gene's germline CDR1 is MDHEN and CDR2 SYDVKM. This CDR3 has 14 residues. Losses at the gene ends were 6 bases for V and 3 bases for J; bases not matched to a gene: 4. The CDR3 bases are TGTGCCAGCAGCCCGACAGGGCCTAATGAAAAACTGTTTTTT. Protein: CASSPTGPNEKLFF.

This rearrangement joins TRBV4-1 to TRBJ1-5; D call uncertain. CDR1 is MGHRA, CDR2 YSYEKL, per germline. Trimming took 5 bases from V and 2 from J, leaving 16 bases between them. The CDR3 sequence is 16 residues long. CDR3 amino acids: CASSSERGLGNQPQHF. The CDR3 DNA follows: TGCGCCAGCAGCTCGGAGAGAGGACTTGGCAATCAGCCCCAGCATTTT.

The V gene is TRBV11-2, the J gene TRBJ2-1, with 7 bases identical to TRBD1. The CDR3 has 15 amino acids. The trim removed 4 bases at V and 4 bases at J, leaving 7 bases unmatched. CDR1 and CDR2 from the germline V gene are SGHAT and FQNNGV. The CDR3 DNA sequence: TGTGCCAGCAGCTATGGCAGGGGGTTTTACAATGAGCAGTTCTTC. Protein product: CASSYGRGFYNEQFF.

The genes are TRBV6-5 and TRBJ2-3, with D perhaps being TRBD1 or TRBD2 (5 bases each). The germline V gene has CDR1 MNHEY and CDR2 SVGAGI. CDR3 length: 15 residues. V was pared by 7 bases and J by 5 bases, with 19 bases between. DNA for the CDR3: TGTGCCAGCACCACCTTGTCGGGGCTGGGAGATACGCAGTATTTT. It specifies CASTTLSGLGDTQYF.

Points on this clone: One junction end does not reproduce the germline sequence, and a read error may be involved. This chain joins TRBV6-4 and TRBJ2-3; tentative D call: TRBD2 (6 bases). The CDR3 contains 15 residues. Per the germline V gene, CDR1 is MRHNA and CDR2 is SNTAGT. The CDR3 DNA reads as TGTGCCAGCAGTTACTCTCGGGGGAACAGAGATACGCAGTATTTT. Translation: CASSYSRGNRDTQYF.

This clone was recorded a few times. CDR3 nucleotide sequence: TGCGCCAGCAGCTTGGCCATTGTCAGAGAGAACACTGAAGCTTTCTTT. This translates into CASSLAIVRENTEAFF. The chain recombines TRBV5-1 with TRBJ1-1; D is unresolved. This CDR3 region has 16 residues. The V end was cut by 0 bases, the J end by 1 base, with 13 bases between. Looked up from germline, CDR1 is SGHRS and CDR2 is YFSETQ.

This chain joins TRBV27 and TRBJ2-7, with TRBD2 matching over 7 bases. CDR1 and CDR2 from the germline V gene are MNHEY and SMNVEV (reference sequence). J was trimmed by 7 bases and V by 6 bases; bases with no gene match: 12. The CDR3 loop spans 14 amino acids. The CDR3 DNA sequence: TGTGCCAGCAGGCCGGGACTAACCTATCGGGAGCAGTACTTC. Translated, it gives CASRPGLTYREQYF.

The chain couples TRBV25-1 to TRBJ2-3; 10 bases are shared with TRBD2. The CDR3 extends over 16 amino acids. With 4 bases clipped from V and 5 bases from J, the junction kept 9 bases outside the gene matches. Germline V gene data show CDR1 as MGHDK and CDR2 as SYGVNS. CDR3 sequence: CASSGLASGRGDTQYF. CDR3 sequence (DNA): TGTGCCAGCAGTGGCCTGGCGAGCGGGAGGGGAGATACGCAGTATTTT.

This rearrangement joins TRBV25-1 to TRBJ1-4; perhaps TRBD1 as D (6 bases). The CDR3 extends over 15 amino acids. V was trimmed by 4 bases and J by 5 bases, leaving 14 bases between them. Germline CDR1 is MGHDK and CDR2 is SYGVNS. CDR3 loop: CASSVHRERNEKLFF. The CDR3 bases are TGTGCCAGCAGTGTCCACAGGGAAAGGAATGAAAAACTGTTTTTT.

The V gene is TRBV9, the J gene TRBJ2-3; perhaps D is TRBD1 or TRBD2 (5 bases each). The V and J ends lost 0 bases and 1 base respectively, with 9 bases between them. Germline CDR1 and CDR2: SGDLS and YYNGEE. The CDR3 totals 15 residues. The CDR3 spells CASSVVGVGTDTQYF. In DNA form, the CDR3 reads TGTGCCAGCAGCGTAGTGGGGGTCGGCACAGATACGCAGTATTTT.

The CDR3 DNA reads TGTGCCAGCAGCTTTCCCGGGACAGGGCGCTACGAGCAGTACTTC. It translates to CASSFPGTGRYEQYF. V and J are TRBV5-8 and TRBJ2-7; TRBD1 agrees at 9 bases. This CDR3 contains 15 residues. V dropped 2 bases and J dropped 3; count of bases not matched to a gene: 6. The V gene's germline CDR1 is SGHTS and CDR2 YDEGEE.

This clone was seen many times. This rearrangement joins TRBV7-9 to TRBJ2-3, with TRBD1 as a possible D gene (6 bases). This CDR3 comprises 16 residues. V was cut by 4 bases and J by 5 bases, with 19 bases left in between. Germline V gene lookup returns CDR1 SEHNR and CDR2 FQNEAQ (reference sequence). The CDR3 loop reads CASSSNRDLVIDTQYF. The CDR3 DNA follows: TGTGCCAGCAGCTCAAACAGGGATCTGGTCATAGATACGCAGTATTTT. The full variable domain, with the rest looked up from reference TRBV7-9 and TRBJ2-3, is DTGVSQNPRHKITKRGQNVTFRCDPISEHNRLYWYRQTLGQGPEFLTYFQNEAQLEKSRLLSDRFSAERPKGSFSTLEIQRTEQGDSAMYLCASSSNRDLVIDTQYFGPGTRLTVL.

This clone was detected a few times. This rearrangement joins TRBV2 to TRBJ2-7, with D tentatively TRBD2 (5 bases). There are 13 residues in the CDR3. CDR1 and CDR2 (germline): SNHLY, FYNNEI. The V end was cut by 6 bases, the J end by 2 bases, with 11 bases between. The DNA of the CDR3 is TGTGCCAGCAGGGACGGGGAACCCTACGAGCAGTACTTC. It codes for CASRDGEPYEQYF. Full variable domain (outside the CDR3, taken from reference TRBV2 and TRBJ2-7): EPEVTQTPSHQVTQMGQEVILRCVPISNHLYFYWYRQILGQKVEFLVSFYNNEISEKSEIFDDQFSVERPDGSNFTLKIRSTKLEDSAMYFCASRDGEPYEQYFGPGTRLTVT.

V gene TRBV6-4 combines with J gene TRBJ1-4; D possibly corresponds to TRBD1 (5 bases). Per germline, CDR1 MRHNA and CDR2 SNTAGT. Trimming took off 6 bases at V and 5 bases at J, with 10 bases between the two ends. This CDR3 is 13 amino acids long. CDR3 sequence reads: CASSATENEKLFF. The CDR3 DNA reads TGTGCCAGCAGCGCGACAGAAAATGAAAAACTGTTTTTT.

The J gene is TRBJ1-1, the V gene TRBV7-2, with a possible D match to TRBD1 (5 bases). This CDR3 has 14 residues. V lost 2 bases to trimming and J lost 7 bases, with 14 bases between them. CDR1 is SGHTA and CDR2 is FQGNSA in the germline V gene. The CDR3, as DNA: TGTGCCAGCAGCTTACTTCGGGGGTGGGGTGAAGCTTTCTTT. Amino acid sequence: CASSLLRGWGEAFF.

The chain combines TRBV15 with TRBJ2-7; a possible D gene is TRBD1 (5 bases). Trimming took off 0 bases at V and 0 bases at J, with 12 bases between the two ends. The V gene's germline CDR1 is LNHNV and CDR2 YYDKDF (reference sequence). CDR3 length: 16 residues. The CDR3 DNA is TGTGCCACCAGCAGAGATCTGCAGGGCCTCTCCTACGAGCAGTACTTC. As protein: CATSRDLQGLSYEQYF. Drawing the rest from reference TRBV15 and TRBJ2-7, the complete variable domain is DAMVIQNPRYQVTQFGKPVTLSCSQTLNHNVMYWYQQKSSQAPKLLFHYYDKDFNNEADTPDNFQSRRPNTSFCFLDIRSPGLGDTAMYLCATSRDLQGLSYEQYFGPGTRLTVT.

The gene calls are TRBV19 and TRBJ1-5; no clear D gene. The V gene's germline CDR1 is LNHDA and CDR2 SQIVND (reference sequence). The CDR3 loop spans 16 amino acids. Trimming took 5 bases from V and 0 from J, leaving 14 bases between them. Here the CDR3 reads CASSLAETYSNQPQHF. CDR3 bases: TGTGCCAGTAGTCTCGCCGAGACGTATAGCAATCAGCCCCAGCATTTT.

Notes on this clone: Within the sample, other DNA sequences also encode this same CDR3. The rearrangement uses TRBV29-1 and TRBJ2-7, with a tentative D call TRBD2 (6 bases). The CDR3 runs 13 residues. The germline V gene encodes CDR1 SQVTM and CDR2 ANQGSEA. V lost 4 bases and J lost 3, with 13 bases in between. CDR3 sequence reads: CSVGGGEGYEQYF. CDR3 nucleotide sequence: TGCAGCGTTGGAGGAGGGGAAGGCTACGAGCAGTACTTC.

The J gene is TRBJ1-5, the V gene TRBV27; D is unclear. This CDR3 is 14 amino acids long. Germline values: CDR1 MNHEY, CDR2 SMNVEV (reference sequence). V lost 1 base and J lost 1, with 5 bases in between. CDR3 DNA sequence: TGTGCCAGCAGTTTATTAGGAAGCAATCAGCCCCAGCATTTT. Its protein product is CASSLLGSNQPQHF.

The chain links TRBV7-9 to TRBJ1-2; D remains ambiguous. CDR3 size: 11 residues. Germline V gene lookup returns CDR1 SEHNR and CDR2 FQNEAQ (reference sequence). V was shortened by 11 bases and J by 3 bases, with 10 bases between the two germline ends. The CDR3 coding sequence is TGTGCCGGCCGGACCGACTATGGCTACACCTTC. It encodes CAGRTDYGYTF.